One and the same sample provided the 30 T cell receptor beta chains below, sequenced in a study of blood T cells in healthy people across ages. Primers used in a second PCR of about 7 to 12 cycles were a sample-barcoded 5' primer and a J-beta primer mix. TCRdb re-called the 5' RACE reads through MiXCR, storing one row per CDR3 protein. This repertoire shows over a million distinct CDR3 sequences, almost 60% found once; its top ten account for more than 6%. Sequenced sample: blood. Source of these receptors: a man between 18 and 29 years old in good health.

This chain uses TRBV29-1 with TRBJ1-2; 9 nucleotides line up with TRBD1. CDR3 length: 13 residues. J was trimmed by 7 bases and V by 0 bases; bases with no gene match: 3. The germline CDR1 and CDR2 sequences are SQVTM and ANQGSEA. The CDR3 spells CSVEEGTGSGYTF. The CDR3 DNA follows: TGCAGCGTTGAAGAAGGGACAGGGAGTGGCTACACCTTC. The full variable domain, in which reference TRBV29-1 and TRBJ1-2 provide the parts outside the CDR3, is SAVISQKPSRDICQRGTSLTIQCQVDSQVTMMFWYRQQPGQSLTLIATANQGSEATYESGFVIDKFPISRPNLTFSTLTVSNMSPEDSSIYLCSVEEGTGSGYTFGSGTRLTVV.

The rearrangement uses TRBV7-9 and TRBJ1-1; unclear D gene. The CDR3 consists of 12 residues. V dropped 2 bases and J dropped 5 bases, with 6 bases sitting between them. From germline, CDR1 is SEHNR and CDR2 FQNEAQ (reference sequence). The CDR3 coding sequence is TGTGCCAGCAGCTTACTCTCTACTGAAGCTTTCTTT. It encodes CASSLLSTEAFF.

The V gene is TRBV25-1, the J gene TRBJ1-4; no definite D call. The germline V gene has CDR1 MGHDK and CDR2 SYGVNS. The length of the CDR3 is 15 residues. Deletions cut 3 bases from V and 8 bases from J, with 16 bases between. Here the CDR3 reads CASSDLGGPGEKLFF. For the CDR3, the DNA is TGTGCCAGCAGTGATCTCGGCGGACCTGGCGAAAAACTGTTTTTT.

This clonotype has more than one count but fewer than ten. The J gene is TRBJ2-7, the V gene TRBV29-1, with TRBD2 matching over 7 bases. Germline V gives CDR1 SQVTM, CDR2 ANQGSEA. The CDR3 covers 13 residues. V gave up 2 bases and J gave up 3 bases; unmatched junction bases: 4. For the CDR3, the DNA is TGCAGCGTTGAAAGCGGGAAGGGCTACGAGCAGTACTTC. Protein sequence: CSVESGKGYEQYF.

V is TRBV14 and J is TRBJ2-4; D uncertain. The J call could be wrong; TRBJ2-7 is a better fit for the DNA end. This CDR3 spans 15 amino acids. The germline V gene has CDR1 SGHDN and CDR2 FVKESK. The CDR3 here is CASSQVARWGYEQYF. In nucleotides, the CDR3 is TGTGCCAGCAGCCAAGTGGCCAGATGGGGCTACGAGCAGTACTTC.

V usage is TRBV28 and J usage is TRBJ2-7; tentatively, D is TRBD1 (6 bases). V was cut by 2 bases and J by 0 bases, with 14 bases left in between. Germline lookup yields CDR1 MDHEN and CDR2 SYDVKM. The CDR3 loop spans 16 amino acids. The CDR3 DNA is TGTGCCAGCAGTTTAAGCCCCGTGGACAGCTCCTACGAGCAGTACTTC. Its translation: CASSLSPVDSSYEQYF.

This clonotype was counted ten times or more. This chain uses TRBV7-2 with TRBJ2-3, with 12 positions matching TRBD2. With 6 bases clipped from V and 5 bases from J, the junction kept 6 bases outside the gene matches. Germline assignment: CDR1 SGHTA and CDR2 FQGNSA. The CDR3 extends over 15 amino acids. As DNA, the CDR3 is TGTGCCAGCAGTCTTGCTAGCGGGGGGGTAGATACGCAGTATTTT. This encodes CASSLASGGVDTQYF. The whole variable domain, remainder taken from reference TRBV7-2 and TRBJ2-3, is GAGVSQSPSNKVTEKGKDVELRCDPISGHTALYWYRQSLGQGLEFLIYFQGNSAPDKSGLPSDRFSAERTGGSVSTLTIQRTQQEDSAVYLCASSLASGGVDTQYFGPGTRLTVL.

The rearrangement joins TRBV20-1 to TRBJ2-1; TRBD1 is a possible D gene (6 bases). This CDR3 has 12 amino acids. Germline V gene lookup returns CDR1 DFQATT and CDR2 SNEGSKA (reference sequence). V was trimmed by 7 bases and J by 1 base, leaving 8 bases between them. For the CDR3, the DNA is TGCAGTGGGACAGAGTCCTACAATGAGCAGTTCTTC. This codes for CSGTESYNEQFF.

Notes on this clonotype: Mismatch with germline at one junction end may stem from a read error. The chain employs TRBV29-1 and TRBJ2-5; 10 bases align to TRBD1. Germline CDR1 is SQVTM and CDR2 is ANQGSEA. The CDR3 loop spans 13 amino acids. Here the CDR3 DNA reads TGCAGCGTGGGACAGGGGAACCAAGGGACCCAGTACTTC. This encodes CSVGQGNQGTQYF.

V is TRBV20-1 and J is TRBJ2-1, with TRBD1 identical over 7 bases. The V and J ends lost 6 bases and 3 bases, in that order; junction bases with no gene match: 11. Germline CDR1 and CDR2: DFQATT and SNEGSKA (reference sequence). CDR3 length: 15 residues. As DNA, the CDR3 is TGCAGTGCAGAAAACCGGGACAGCTACTACAATGAGCAGTTCTTC. Translated, it gives CSAENRDSYYNEQFF.

The V and J genes are TRBV7-2 and TRBJ2-7, with TRBD2 matching over 9 bases. The CDR3 runs 16 residues. J gave up 5 bases and V 2 bases, and 10 bases lay outside the gene matches. Germline-derived CDR1 and CDR2 are SGHTA and FQGNSA. The CDR3 region is CASSLNLGAGGNEQYF. CDR3 nucleotides: TGTGCCAGCAGCTTAAACTTGGGAGCGGGAGGTAACGAGCAGTACTTC.

This clonotype was picked up a small number of times. The genes are TRBV20-1 and TRBJ2-1; D may be TRBD2 (5 bases). V gave up 7 bases and J gave up 1 base, with 11 bases separating them. This CDR3 region has 13 residues. The germline V gene encodes CDR1 DFQATT and CDR2 SNEGSKA (reference sequence). As DNA, the CDR3 is TGCAGTGTTAAGGGCGGGTCCTACAATGAGCAGTTCTTC. This translates into CSVKGGSYNEQFF.

Of note for this clonotype: One junction end disagrees with the germline gene, perhaps due to a read error. V is TRBV14 and J is TRBJ2-3; D not certain. Germline loops: CDR1 SGHDN, CDR2 FVKESK. The length of the CDR3 is 13 residues. The CDR3 DNA reads as TGTGCCAGCAGCCAAACAGAGGCAGAGACGCAGTATTTT. This codes for CASSQTEAETQYF.

The rearrangement joins TRBV6-5 to TRBJ1-4, with TRBD1 identical over 9 bases. Trimming took 7 bases from V and 7 from J; bases not matched to a gene: 7. Germline V gene sequence: CDR1 MNHEY, CDR2 SVGAGI. The CDR3 spans 14 residues. CDR3 DNA: TGTGCCAGCACCAAAGGACAGGGGTTTGAAAAACTGTTTTTT. Translated, it gives CASTKGQGFEKLFF.

The chain uses TRBV6-2 or TRBV6-3 and TRBJ1-2, with unresolved D. Germline V CDR1 and CDR2: MNHEY, SVGEGT. The CDR3 extends over 14 amino acids. V was cut by 7 bases and J by 0 bases, with 12 bases left in between. DNA of the CDR3: TGTGCCAGCACGGCCCAGCGGGCTAACTATGGCTACACCTTC. It is translated as CASTAQRANYGYTF.

The DNA for the CDR3 is TGCGCCAGCAGCTTCTCGGACAGGGTCGATGGCTACACCTTC. It is translated as CASSFSDRVDGYTF. The rearrangement links TRBV5-1 to TRBJ1-2; 8 bases line up with TRBD1. This CDR3 region has 14 residues. The ends lost 2 bases at V and 6 bases at J; junction bases unmatched: 6. Germline CDR1 is SGHRS and CDR2 is YFSETQ.

This sequence joins TRBV4-1 and TRBJ2-4; the D gene is possibly TRBD1 (5 bases). The J call may be faulty, since TRBJ2-7 better matches the DNA end. Germline CDR1 is MGHRA and CDR2 is YSYEKL. The CDR3 extends over 16 amino acids. The CDR3 region is CASSQAYRTSHYEQYF. The CDR3 nucleotides are TGCGCCAGCAGCCAAGCCTACCGGACATCTCACTACGAGCAGTACTTC.

V usage is TRBV4-1 and J usage is TRBJ2-1; TRBD2 agrees at 7 bases. Germline lookup yields CDR1 MGHRA and CDR2 YSYEKL. The CDR3 is 16 residues long. The junction had 16 bases not matched to a gene; V was cut back by 5 bases and J by 9 bases. Written as DNA, the CDR3 is TGCGCCAGCAGCATCGGGACTACCCAGCGGAGTGGTGAGCAGTTCTTC. Its protein product is CASSIGTTQRSGEQFF.

This clonotype was detected a few times. The chain carries TRBV2 and TRBJ2-1, with D hard to call. V lost 3 bases and J lost 12, with 0 bases in between. Germline CDR1 is SNHLY and CDR2 is FYNNEI. This CDR3 spans 8 amino acids. The CDR3 DNA reads TGTGCCAGCAGTGAGCAGTTCTTC. Translating it yields CASSEQFF.

This chain links TRBV7-2 with TRBJ2-1; D is ambiguous. The CDR3 totals 12 residues. Trimming removed 4 bases at V and 15 bases at J, with 16 bases between. Per germline, CDR1 SGHTA and CDR2 FQGNSA. CDR3 in DNA: TGTGCCAGCAGCTCGTCGACTGGACGGCTGTTCTTC. It yields the protein CASSSSTGRLFF.

V is TRBV5-1 and J is TRBJ1-4, with D maybe TRBD1 (6 bases). The CDR3 length is 15 residues. With 0 bases removed from V and 8 bases from J, the gap between germline ends came to 14 bases. Per germline, CDR1 SGHRS and CDR2 YFSETQ. The CDR3 DNA reads as TGCGCCAGCAGCTTGGAATTAACAGGGTACGAAAAACTGTTTTTT. Its protein is CASSLELTGYEKLFF.

This clonotype was detected only a few times. This chain links TRBV9 with TRBJ2-1; D not certain. Germline values: CDR1 SGDLS, CDR2 YYNGEE. The ends were cut back, 3 bases at V and 15 bases at J, with 16 bases in the middle. The CDR3 has 12 amino acids. The CDR3 sequence is CASSGSSKVPFF. Here the CDR3 DNA reads TGTGCCAGCAGCGGATCTAGTAAAGTTCCGTTCTTC. Complete variable domain (other parts from reference TRBV9 and TRBJ2-1): DSGVTQTPKHLITATGQRVTLRCSPRSGDLSVYWYQQSLDQGLQFLIQYYNGEERAKGNILERFSAQQFPDLHSELNLSSLELGDSALYFCASSGSSKVPFFGPGTRLTVL.

The gene calls are TRBV3-1 and TRBJ2-1, with D perhaps matching TRBD2 (5 bases). The CDR3 has 14 residues. Between the trimmed V and J ends, which lost 1 base and 7 bases, there was a span of 11 bases. The V gene's germline CDR1 is LGHDT and CDR2 YNNKEL (reference sequence). The chain's CDR3 is CASSQGSSPNEQFF. The DNA for the CDR3 is TGTGCCAGCAGCCAAGGTTCTAGCCCTAATGAGCAGTTCTTC.

This rearrangement joins TRBV6-5 to TRBJ2-4; 7 positions match TRBD1. V shed 10 bases and J 6 bases; nucleotides not matched to a gene: 12. CDR3 length: 14 residues. Germline V lookup: CDR1 MNHEY, CDR2 SVGAGI. DNA of the CDR3: TGTGCCACCGCGTACCTCCGGGACAGAAACATTCAGTACTTC. This translates into CATAYLRDRNIQYF.

This chain links TRBV4-1 with TRBJ2-1; perhaps D is TRBD1 or TRBD2 (6 bases each). Germline V CDR1 and CDR2: MGHRA, YSYEKL. There are 13 residues in the CDR3. The V end lost 0 bases, the J end lost 9 bases, and 9 bases lay between the germline ends. The CDR3 DNA reads as TGCGCCAGCAGCCAAGAGAGGGGGGTTGAGCAGTTCTTC. Its protein product is CASSQERGVEQFF.

The J gene is TRBJ2-5, the V gene TRBV23-1, with no clear D. TRBV23-1 falls under the ORF class, with uncertain function. This CDR3 is 13 amino acids long. With 2 bases removed from V and 6 bases from J, the gap between germline ends came to 10 bases. CDR3 in DNA: TGCGCCAGCAGTCAACATACCCGAAAGACCCAGTACTTC. This encodes CASSQHTRKTQYF.

The chain couples TRBV7-9 to TRBJ1-1; TRBD1 agrees at 10 bases. Germline V gives CDR1 SEHNR, CDR2 FQNEAQ (reference sequence). The length of the CDR3 is 15 residues. The V segment lost 3 bases and the J segment 4 bases; nucleotides outside the gene matches: 5. CDR3 nucleotide sequence: TGTGCCAGCAGCTTGATCGGACAGGGGGGCACTGAAGCTTTCTTT. Amino acids: CASSLIGQGGTEAFF.

The chain uses TRBV28 and TRBJ2-7; D is unresolved. The CDR3 is made up of 12 amino acids. V gave up 3 bases and J gave up 2 bases, with 5 bases separating them. Germline V CDR1 and CDR2: MDHEN, SYDVKM. CDR3 loop: CASSFQPYEQYF. The CDR3 nucleotides read TGTGCCAGCAGTTTCCAGCCCTACGAGCAGTACTTC.

The V and J genes are TRBV27 and TRBJ2-5; 7 bases match TRBD1. J lost 4 bases, V lost 2 bases, and 7 bases had no gene match. This CDR3 region has 15 residues. CDR1 and CDR2 from the germline V gene are MNHEY and SMNVEV (reference sequence). The CDR3 DNA is TGTGCCAGCAGTTTAGGGGCGACAGGGCGAGAGACCCAGTACTTC. It specifies CASSLGATGRETQYF.

The CDR3 nucleotides read TGTGCCAGCAGTAGACACGGACAGGGAGGATATCAGCCCCAGCATTTT. Protein product: CASSRHGQGGYQPQHF. The genes are TRBV6-6 and TRBJ1-5, with 8 positions matching TRBD1. The CDR3 spans 16 residues. The ends lost 5 bases at V and 5 bases at J; junction bases unmatched: 11. CDR1 MNHNY and CDR2 SVGAGI come from the germline V gene (reference sequence).